This is a list of T cell receptor beta chains from one sample in a study of cytomegalovirus exposure and HLA in healthy donors. Using immunoSEQ multiplex PCR, the repertoire was profiled, and TCRdb retains in-frame clones only, with some absent. The sample carries 30,000 to 40,000 clones, 85% to 95% recorded once. The specimen sequenced was PBMCs. Receptor source: a woman under 30 in good health and CMV-seronegative. Each CDR3 is given with its conserved first and last residue. D genes are given only for firm matches. Size is stated for part of the rows, as once, few or many counts, or as a class when the clone is expanded.

CDR3 DNA	CDR3 protein	V gene	J gene	clone size	D gene
TGTGCCAGCAGCTTAGAGACAGGGGCGACAGATACGCAGTATTTT	CASSLETGATDTQYF	TRBV13	TRBJ2-3	few	TRBD1
TGTGCCAGTAGTATGAGGGACAGGGGCAGGGGCAATCAGCCCCAGCATTTT	CASSMRDRGRGNQPQHF	TRBV19	TRBJ1-5	.	TRBD1
TGTGCCAGCAGCCTGGACAGGGGAGGCACAGATACGCAGTATTTT	CASSLDRGGTDTQYF	TRBV7-3	TRBJ2-3	.	TRBD1
TGTGCCAGCAGTTTGTTAGAGGGGGCTGGGGCCAACGTCCTGACTTTC	CASSLLEGAGANVLTF	TRBV28	TRBJ2-6	.	.
TGTGCCAGCAGCTCCCGGACAGGATACTCCTACGAGCAGTACTTC	CASSSRTGYSYEQYF	TRBV7-2	TRBJ2-7	.	TRBD1
TGCAGCGGTGCCGCAGGCGCAGGGGAGCAGTACTTC	CSGAAGAGEQYF	TRBV29-1	TRBJ2-7	.	.
TGCGCCAGCAGCTCATCCTACGAGCAGTACTTC	CASSSSYEQYF	TRBV5-1	TRBJ2-7	.	.
TGTGCCAGCAGCTTACGCCAGGGAACATTAGACAATGAGCAGTTCTTC	CASSLRQGTLDNEQFF	TRBV7-3	TRBJ2-1	once	.
TGTGCCAGCAGCCGCGAAGGGGGGGCGAACACCGGGGAGCTGTTTTTT	CASSREGGANTGELFF	TRBV5-4	TRBJ2-2	.	.
TGTGCCAGCAGTCCGGGACTAGCGGGAGGGTACTCTGGGGCCAACGTCCTGACTTTC	CASSPGLAGGYSGANVLTF	TRBV13	TRBJ2-6	.	TRBD2
TGTGCCAGCAGCCCCGACTCCGGACAGGGGGCTAACTATGGCTACACCTTC	CASSPDSGQGANYGYTF	TRBV11-1	TRBJ1-2	.	TRBD1
TGCGCCAGCAGCTTCGGGACTACTTTCTACGAGCAGTACTTC	CASSFGTTFYEQYF	TRBV5-1	TRBJ2-7	.	TRBD2
TGTTCCAGCAGCCCCCGGACACCCGGTTTGGAGACCCAGTACTTC	CSSSPRTPGLETQYF	TRBV7-9	TRBJ2-5	.	.
TGTGCCAGCAGGCGACAGGGGCAAGAGACCCAGTACTTC	CASRRQGQETQYF	TRBV28	TRBJ2-5	.	TRBD1
TGTGCCAGCTCACCATCTGGACAGGGGATCGGCGAGCAGTACTTC	CASSPSGQGIGEQYF	TRBV18	TRBJ2-7	.	TRBD1
TGTGCCAGCAGTGCGGACAGGGGTATCAATGAGCAGTTCTTC	CASSADRGINEQFF	TRBV2	TRBJ2-1	once	TRBD1
TGTGCCAGCAGCTTAGGTGGTGGAGGTGGCACCGGGGAGCTGTTTTTT	CASSLGGGGGTGELFF	TRBV7-9	TRBJ2-2	.	.
TGTGCCAGCAGCCTCAGCTTGGGCAGGGTCTATGGCTACACCTTC	CASSLSLGRVYGYTF	TRBV6-5	TRBJ1-2	medium-sized	.
TGTGCCTGGAGTGCTCCGACAGAATCCCAAGAGACCCAGTACTTC	CAWSAPTESQETQYF	TRBV30	TRBJ2-5	.	.
TGTGCCAGCAGTTGGGGGCACAACCAAGAGACCCAGTACTTC	CASSWGHNQETQYF	TRBV6-6	TRBJ2-5	.	.
TGTGCCAGCAGTTTATATTACCTAGGGGGCTCTCAGCCCCAGCATTTT	CASSLYYLGGSQPQHF	TRBV28	TRBJ1-5	.	TRBD1
TGTGCCAGCAGCTCCGATCCAGCGGGAGCATACGAGCAGTACTTC	CASSSDPAGAYEQYF	TRBV5-6	TRBJ2-7	.	TRBD2
TGTGCCAGCAGTTCGGGGGACAGGGGAAATGAAAAACTGTTTTTT	CASSSGDRGNEKLFF	TRBV27	TRBJ1-4	.	TRBD1
TGCGCCAGCAGCTTGGCAAGGTCCCCGGGACTAGTCTCCGGGGAGCTGTTTTTT	CASSLARSPGLVSGELFF	TRBV5-1	TRBJ2-2	.	TRBD2
TGCAGCGTTCCGGCTAGCGGCCAAGAGACCCAGTACTTC	CSVPASGQETQYF	TRBV29-1	TRBJ2-5	.	TRBD2
TGTGCCAGCAGCCTTAGTACGATAGACGAGCAGTACTTC	CASSLSTIDEQYF	TRBV9	TRBJ2-7	.	.
TGCGCCAGCAGCTTCGGGCGGGAGGCAAACACAGATACGCAGTATTTT	CASSFGREANTDTQYF	TRBV5-1	TRBJ2-3	.	TRBD2
TGTGCCAGTACAGGGGTAGTCCGTGGCTACACCTTC	CASTGVVRGYTF	TRBV19	TRBJ1-2	.	.
TGCGCCAGCAGATCCTACCCGGCAGGGCCCCAAGAGACCCAGTACTTC	CASRSYPAGPQETQYF	TRBV5-1	TRBJ2-5	.	.
TGCAGCGTGCAGACAGGGGAAGCCTACGAGCAGTACTTC	CSVQTGEAYEQYF	TRBV29-1	TRBJ2-7	.	TRBD1
TGTGCCAGCAGCCCGCGACTAGCGGGAGGAACAGATACGCAGTATTTT	CASSPRLAGGTDTQYF	TRBV7-8	TRBJ2-3	.	TRBD2
TGTGCCAGCAGTTTGGGAAGGGAGAATTCACCCCTCCACTTT	CASSLGRENSPLHF	TRBV28	TRBJ1-6	.	.
TGCAGCGTTGGCGGGCCAGCCAATTCAAACACCATATATTTT	CSVGGPANSNTIYF	TRBV29-1	TRBJ1-3	.	.
TGTGCCAGCAGTTTATCGGTTGGTAGCGGGACAGATACGCAGTATTTT	CASSLSVGSGTDTQYF	TRBV27	TRBJ2-3	.	TRBD2
TGTGCCAGCAGCTTAGGGCCAGGGCTTTCTAATGAGCAGTTCTTC	CASSLGPGLSNEQFF	TRBV7-8	TRBJ2-1	.	.
TGTGCCAGCCCCCCAGGGACTAGCGGGGGATACAATGAGCAGTTCTTC	CASPPGTSGGYNEQFF	TRBV28	TRBJ2-1	.	TRBD2
TGTTCCAGCAGCTTCAGCGTTAGCACTAGCGCAAAAGAGACCCAGTACTTC	CSSSFSVSTSAKETQYF	TRBV7-9	TRBJ2-5	.	TRBD2
TGTGCCAGCAGCCGCCAGGGACAGGCCCAAGAGACCCAGTACTTC	CASSRQGQAQETQYF	TRBV27	TRBJ2-5	.	TRBD1
TGTGCCAGCAGCGTAGATAGTAACTATCAAGAGACCCAGTACTTC	CASSVDSNYQETQYF	TRBV9	TRBJ2-5	.	.
TGCGCCAGCAGCCAAGTGGTCTCGACAGGGGGTAGCCAGCCCCAGCATTTT	CASSQVVSTGGSQPQHF	TRBV4-1	TRBJ1-5	.	TRBD1
TGCGCCAGCAGGCCCGGGACAGGGCCCACCGGGGAGCTGTTTTTT	CASRPGTGPTGELFF	TRBV5-1	TRBJ2-2	.	TRBD1
TGTGCCAGCAGCTCGAGGCGGAGCTCCTACAATGAGCAGTTCTTC	CASSSRRSSYNEQFF	TRBV5-5	TRBJ2-1	.	.
TGTGCCAGCAGCTTAAAAACGGAGGTAGCGGGAGGGCCCCGGGAGCAGTTCTTC	CASSLKTEVAGGPREQFF	TRBV7-2	TRBJ2-1	.	TRBD2
TGTGCCAGCAGCTCCCTTTGGGCGGGAGATGAGCAGTTCTTC	CASSSLWAGDEQFF	TRBV7-9	TRBJ2-1	.	TRBD2
TGTGCCATCAGTGAGTCGAGGACTAGCTCCTACGAGCAGTACTTC	CAISESRTSSYEQYF	TRBV10-3	TRBJ2-7	once	TRBD2